This T cell receptor beta chain was obtained from a study of cytomegalovirus exposure and HLA in healthy donors. Study-level findings and limits: Listed as cytomegalovirus-associated were 150 to 200 TCR beta chains. Testing in vitro showed a few CMV-associated chains specific for CMV antigens. In a later analysis, first-cohort TCR clusters were found to tend to co-occur in the 130 or so validation repertoires.

This CDR3 region has 15 residues. V was shortened by 5 bases and J by 6 bases, with 16 bases between the two germline ends. Per germline, CDR1 MDHEN and CDR2 SYDVKM. This clone appeared a single time. Its antigen is currently unknown. Data came from immunoSEQ multiplex PCR; TCRdb stores just in-frame clones and leaves some out. The sample yields 95,000 to 150,000 clones, about 96% seen once. The donors were members of the approximately 120-subject validation cohort (separate from the approximately 650-subject first cohort). This receptor was obtained from a man aged 18 to 30 in good health and CMV-seronegative. V is TRBV28 and J is TRBJ1-4; possible D gene TRBD1, 5 bases. Sequencing used PBMCs. In DNA form, the CDR3 reads TGTGCCAGCAGTCCCTTAGCAGGGAATGATGAAAAACTGTTTTTT. Amino acid sequence: CASSPLAGNDEKLFF.